The 23 T cell receptor beta chains listed next were all sequenced from one sample in a study of T-cell memory formation after mild COVID-19. Each CDR3 protein is one row after TCRdb ran MiXCR on the 5' RACE reads. The sample has about 190,000 distinct CDR3 sequences; 15% to 20% are singletons. Specimen: PBMCs or a T cell subset sorted from them (not recorded which). All receptors derive from an adult woman who had mild COVID-19 (a few samples of this study predate the infection). Cell type and time point are not known.

This clonotype was observed at least ten times. The chain carries TRBV2 and TRBJ2-2, with unresolved D. This CDR3 region has 16 residues. The V end was cut by 6 bases, the J end by 0 bases, with 14 bases between. CDR1 and CDR2 from the germline V gene are SNHLY and FYNNEI. The CDR3 coding sequence is TGTGCCAGCAGCCCTGTCCGGCTGGCGAACACCGGGGAGCTGTTTTTT. Protein: CASSPVRLANTGELFF. The whole variable domain, filled in from reference TRBV2 and TRBJ2-2, reads EPEVTQTPSHQVTQMGQEVILRCVPISNHLYFYWYRQILGQKVEFLVSFYNNEISEKSEIFDDQFSVERPDGSNFTLKIRSTKLEDSAMYFCASSPVRLANTGELFFGEGSRLTVL.

Concerning this clonotype: A clone one base away is much larger, so this may be a read error. The chain is built from TRBV3-1 and TRBJ1-1, with D tentatively TRBD1 (6 bases). Per the germline V gene, CDR1 is LGHDT and CDR2 is YNNKEL (reference sequence). The germline V and J ends were trimmed by 6 bases and 7 bases, with 9 bases remaining between them. The CDR3 spans 11 residues. CDR3 sequence (DNA): TGTGCCAGCAGGGGGGGCTATGAAGCTTTCTTT. As protein: CASRGGYEAFF.

This chain connects TRBV5-1 to TRBJ1-1, with a weak D call TRBD1 (6 bases). Trimming took off 4 bases at V and 2 bases at J, with 12 bases between the two ends. This CDR3 is 14 amino acids long. Germline V gene data show CDR1 as SGHRS and CDR2 as YFSETQ. CDR3 coding DNA: TGCGCCAGCAGCGAACAGGGAGTTAACACTGAAGCTTTCTTT. Its translation is CASSEQGVNTEAFF.

This clonotype was picked up a small number of times. The rearrangement links TRBV7-9 to TRBJ2-7; unclear D gene. Trimming took off 5 bases at V and 2 bases at J, with 22 bases between the two ends. CDR1 SEHNR and CDR2 FQNEAQ come from the germline V gene (reference sequence). This CDR3 has 17 amino acids. The CDR3: CASSPNVWALTTYEQYF. In DNA form, the CDR3 reads TGTGCCAGCAGCCCAAACGTTTGGGCTCTTACTACCTACGAGCAGTACTTC.

This sequence joins TRBV5-6 and TRBJ1-1, with D maybe TRBD1 (5 bases). Germline V gene lookup returns CDR1 SGHDT and CDR2 YYEEEE. The CDR3 sequence is 16 residues long. V dropped 4 bases and J dropped 1 base, with 17 bases sitting between them. The CDR3 region is CASSPNAAGPNTEAFF. As DNA, the CDR3 is TGTGCCAGCAGCCCTAACGCGGCAGGGCCGAACACTGAAGCTTTCTTT.

This clonotype was seen only a few times. For the CDR3, the DNA is TGTGCCAGCCTTCGGGACTCAACAGATACGCAGTATTTT. Encoded protein: CASLRDSTDTQYF. The rearrangement joins TRBV2 to TRBJ2-3, with a weak D call TRBD2 (6 bases). Germline V lookup: CDR1 SNHLY, CDR2 FYNNEI. This CDR3 has 13 amino acids. Trimming removed 8 bases from V and 3 bases from J, with 12 bases in between. Variable domain in full (rest from reference TRBV2 and TRBJ2-3): EPEVTQTPSHQVTQMGQEVILRCVPISNHLYFYWYRQILGQKVEFLVSFYNNEISEKSEIFDDQFSVERPDGSNFTLKIRSTKLEDSAMYFCASLRDSTDTQYFGPGTRLTVL.

The chain carries TRBV7-6 and TRBJ2-7; D possibly corresponds to TRBD2 (7 bases). CDR3 length equals 15 residues. The germline CDR1 and CDR2 sequences are SGHVS and FNYEAQ. V lost 0 bases and J lost 3, with 12 bases in between. CDR3 nucleotide sequence: TGTGCCAGCAGCTTAGCGGGCGGGGGCCGCTACGAGCAGTACTTC. Protein sequence: CASSLAGGGRYEQYF.

This clonotype was picked up many times. The V call is TRBV5-5, the J call TRBJ2-3; perhaps TRBD2 as D (5 bases). V was clipped by 1 base and J by 2 bases, with 8 bases between them. The CDR3 is 14 residues long. Germline V gene lookup returns CDR1 SGHKS and CDR2 YYEKEE (reference sequence). The CDR3 is CASSLTRVTDTQYF. CDR3 DNA: TGTGCCAGCAGCTTGACGAGGGTCACAGATACGCAGTATTTT.

In this sample, this clonotype turned up a few times. V gene TRBV4-1 combines with J gene TRBJ2-3; D remains ambiguous. Germline V gene data show CDR1 as MGHRA and CDR2 as YSYEKL. V gave up 0 bases and J gave up 2 bases, with 9 bases separating them. There are 15 residues in the CDR3. Here the CDR3 reads CASSQDRPDTDTQYF. The CDR3 DNA follows: TGCGCCAGCAGCCAAGATCGCCCTGACACAGATACGCAGTATTTT.

This chain connects TRBV6-4 to TRBJ2-2, with a weak D call TRBD2 (5 bases). Per germline, CDR1 MRHNA and CDR2 SNTAGT. This CDR3 has 14 residues. Between the trimmed V and J ends, which lost 4 bases and 5 bases, there was a span of 11 bases. The CDR3 protein is CASSGTPGTGELFF. The CDR3 DNA follows: TGTGCCAGCAGTGGGACTCCTGGGACCGGGGAGCTGTTTTTT.

The chain combines TRBV5-1 with TRBJ1-6; TRBD1 might be the D (6 bases). The CDR3 consists of 15 residues. Germline loops: CDR1 SGHRS, CDR2 YFSETQ. Between the trimmed V and J ends, which lost 7 bases and 7 bases, there was a span of 18 bases. Here the CDR3 reads CASSARTEKNSPLHF. Here the CDR3 DNA reads TGCGCCAGCTCAGCAAGGACAGAGAAAAATTCACCCCTCCACTTT.

In its sample, this clonotype was seen a few times. The V gene is TRBV20-1, the J gene TRBJ2-1; D gene ambiguous. The CDR3 is 15 amino acids. Looked up from germline, CDR1 is DFQATT and CDR2 is SNEGSKA (reference sequence). Trimming pared 1 base from V and 7 bases from J, leaving 17 bases between. CDR3 coding DNA: TGCAGTGCTAGAGCGCCCGGAGTTGTGGGAAATGAGCAGTTCTTC. This encodes CSARAPGVVGNEQFF.

The rearrangement links TRBV19 to TRBJ1-5; D is unresolved. Germline CDR1 and CDR2: LNHDA and SQIVND (reference sequence). The CDR3 extends over 15 amino acids. Trimming shortened V by 0 bases and J by 9 bases, and 15 bases separated the two germline ends. DNA of the CDR3: TGTGCCAGTAGTATAGATCGTCAGCCCTATGGGCCCCAGCATTTT. It is translated as CASSIDRQPYGPQHF.

V and J are TRBV24-1 and TRBJ2-5; D is undetermined. This CDR3 has 14 amino acids. Germline values: CDR1 KGHDR, CDR2 SFDVKD. Trimming took off 5 bases at V and 1 base at J, with 10 bases between the two ends. The CDR3 loop is CATSALGTQETQYF. CDR3 nucleotide sequence: TGTGCCACCAGTGCCTTAGGCACCCAAGAGACCCAGTACTTC.

The chain couples TRBV20-1 to TRBJ1-5; TRBD1 might be the D (5 bases). The CDR3 extends over 17 amino acids. V lost 3 bases, J lost 0 bases, and 18 bases lay in between. CDR1 DFQATT and CDR2 SNEGSKA come from the germline V gene (reference sequence). The CDR3 nucleotides read TGCAGTGCTAGCATGTGGCTGTGGGGGGATAGCAATCAGCCCCAGCATTTT. It is translated as CSASMWLWGDSNQPQHF.

This clonotype appeared a few times. This chain joins TRBV5-1 and TRBJ1-2; D is uncertain. CDR1 is SGHRS and CDR2 is YFSETQ in the germline V gene. This CDR3 has 16 residues. Trimming left V 4 bases short and J 3 bases short, with 19 bases between. The CDR3 DNA is TGCGCCAGCAGCCAAAGGGAGAACTCGGGAGACTATGGCTACACCTTC. Translating it yields CASSQRENSGDYGYTF. The complete variable domain, with remaining parts taken from reference TRBV5-1 and TRBJ1-2, reads KAGVTQTPRYLIKTRGQQVTLSCSPISGHRSVSWYQQTPGQGLQFLFEYFSETQRNKGNFPGRFSGRQFSNSRSEMNVSTLELGDSALYLCASSQRENSGDYGYTFGSGTRLTVV.

In its sample, this clonotype was seen a few times. The chain combines TRBV15 with TRBJ2-1; D not certain. The V gene's germline CDR1 is LNHNV and CDR2 YYDKDF (reference sequence). V was cut by 0 bases and J by 9 bases, with 6 bases left in between. The CDR3 is 12 amino acids. CDR3 nucleotide sequence: TGTGCCACCAGCAGAGACCTCGCTGAGCAGTTCTTC. It encodes CATSRDLAEQFF. Filled out from reference TRBV15 and TRBJ2-1, the complete variable domain reads DAMVIQNPRYQVTQFGKPVTLSCSQTLNHNVMYWYQQKSSQAPKLLFHYYDKDFNNEADTPDNFQSRRPNTSFCFLDIRSPGLGDTAMYLCATSRDLAEQFFGPGTRLTVL.

Only a few counts were recorded for this clonotype. The chain is built from TRBV24-1 and TRBJ2-1, with TRBD1 identical over 9 bases. The germline CDR1 and CDR2 sequences are KGHDR and SFDVKD. With V trimmed by 8 bases and J by 6 bases, 4 bases remained unmatched. The CDR3 is made up of 13 amino acids. DNA of the CDR3: TGTGCCACCAAGGACAGGGGATCCAATGAGCAGTTCTTC. Translation: CATKDRGSNEQFF.

This clonotype showed up many times. V and J are TRBV20-1 and TRBJ2-6; 12 nucleotides line up with TRBD2. Germline V gene data show CDR1 as DFQATT and CDR2 as SNEGSKA (reference sequence). After removal of 6 bases from V and 0 bases from J, the junction contained 9 bases not matched to a gene. The CDR3 is made up of 18 amino acids. CDR3 residues: CSAPTGLAGRSGANVLTF. CDR3 nucleotide sequence: TGCAGTGCCCCTACCGGACTAGCGGGACGCTCTGGGGCCAACGTCCTGACTTTC.

The chain links TRBV7-2 to TRBJ2-5; D unclear. Deletions cut 2 bases from V and 4 bases from J, with 17 bases between. Germline V gene lookup returns CDR1 SGHTA and CDR2 FQGNSA. CDR3 size: 16 residues. Here the CDR3 DNA reads TGTGCCAGCAGCTTATGGGATACTGGCCCCCTAGAGACCCAGTACTTC. Encoded protein: CASSLWDTGPLETQYF.

This clonotype was counted between two and nine times. The rearrangement links TRBV24-1 to TRBJ2-5, with D perhaps TRBD2 (6 bases). V was shortened by 4 bases and J by 2 bases, with 16 bases between the two germline ends. Looked up from germline, CDR1 is KGHDR and CDR2 is SFDVKD. The CDR3 consists of 16 residues. The CDR3 sequence is CATSDYTGSSQETQYF. As DNA, the CDR3 is TGTGCCACCAGTGACTATACCGGGAGTTCGCAAGAGACCCAGTACTTC.

This sequence joins TRBV5-1 and TRBJ2-3; a possible D gene is TRBD2 (5 bases). Trimming pared 5 bases from V and 2 bases from J, leaving 12 bases between. The germline V gene has CDR1 SGHRS and CDR2 YFSETQ. The CDR3 is 14 residues long. For the CDR3, the DNA is TGCGCCAGCAGGTCCGGGATCCCCACAGATACGCAGTATTTT. Amino acids: CASRSGIPTDTQYF.

J is TRBJ1-1 and V is TRBV5-1; maybe TRBD1 (6 bases). The CDR3 contains 14 residues. With 6 bases removed from V and 4 bases from J, the gap between germline ends came to 16 bases. Germline CDR1 is SGHRS and CDR2 is YFSETQ. CDR3 DNA sequence: TGCGCCAGCACGGGGTCAGGGGCTACCACTGAAGCTTTCTTT. Its protein product is CASTGSGATTEAFF.